This T cell receptor (beta chain) comes out of a study of blood T cell repertoires in COVID-19 (dated by TCRdb to 2020 to 2021). Study-level background: The collaborator samples originated in the United States, Italy and Spain and spanned the acute and convalescent phases of COVID-19. Deeply sampled blood TCRbeta repertoires from subjects exposed to, actively infected with, or recovered from COVID-19 were included in the dataset. Where HLA class I and class II types were available, the types were taken from metadata supplied by the sample provider, not from assay-based typing. Nearly every sample came with metadata listing a de-identified subject ID, COVID-19 status, age in years and sex. Samples were obtained from the ongoing ImmuneRACE study (first 160 participants) and from over 1,000 subjects provided by 6 global collaborators. The material from the prospective study consisted of cDNA or gDNA derived from T cells, B-cell-depleted T cells, or PBMCs. A freely available public database, intended as a resource for researchers studying the immune response to SARS-CoV-2, is where the repertoires were released.

A single count supports this clone. Its antigen is currently not known. The input lacks base qualities; no much larger clone sits a single base away. The immunoSEQ Assay, a bias-controlled multiplex PCR, was used to amplify TCRbeta CDR3 regions from genomic DNA. On the authors' methods: The number of nucleated cells in each sample was estimated by amplification of reference gene primers within the assay. To quantify the absolute abundance of each unique TCRbeta CDR3 rearrangement, sequence reads were collapsed and filtered. For each sample, productive Simpson clonality was calculated as the square root of Simpson's diversity index across productive rearrangements. TCRdb carries this immuneACCESS record with in-frame sequences only. Its versions omit some clonotypes, under half of them owing to an unresolved V gene in the studies checked, with the rest unexplained. The D gene and trimming were derived from the DNA, and the V and J assignments and clone size from that table. A total of a few hundred thousand clones appear in this sample, 80% to 90% of them only once. The ten largest clones represent 3% to 4.5% of the sample.

The germline V gene yields MDHEN for CDR1 and SYDVKM for CDR2. Clipping removes 5 bases from V and 2 bases from J, with 4 as the unmatched junction base count. The CDR3 goes from the cysteine to the phenylalanine over 14 residues. The CDR3 DNA has 42 bases and is translated from base 1. The investigation overall reported the following: The amount of clinical and demographic metadata varied by source and participant and was provided uncurated.

In the prospective study, participants were about 18 to 95 years old, resided in under 30 geographic areas of the United States, and were enrolled through a virtual design. Cohort assignment in the prospective study relied on participant-reported clinical history from a screening survey and a study questionnaire. In the prospective study, whole blood, serum and a nasopharyngeal or oropharyngeal swab were collected from each participant by mobile phlebotomists. Additional blood draws and questionnaires over an approximately 2-month period could optionally be provided by prospective study participants. Before DNA extraction, blood samples from the prospective study were shipped at room temperature or frozen.

This receptor was taken from a woman in her 40s with acute COVID-19. Sequenced: PBMCs or T cells enriched from blood (not recorded which). The receptor chain draws on TRBV28 and TRBJ2-3; 7 bases in the middle match TRBD2. This receptor carries the CDR3 CASSPGTTTDTQYF. In nucleotides, the sequence is TGTGCCAGCAGTCCTGGGACTACCACAGATACGCAGTATTTT.